A selection of T cell receptor beta chains follows, all from one sample in a study of T cell responses to AZD1222 COVID-19 vaccine. The repertoire was sequenced with immunoSEQ multiplex PCR; TCRdb's copy has only in-frame clones and lacks some. The sample lists roughly 150,000 clones; approximately 92% were seen once. Material: peripheral blood, obtained on day 0 of AZD1222 vaccination. All receptors derive from an adult in good health. Both conserved end residues are part of each CDR3. A D gene is named only where the DNA matches it firmly. Rows may omit the clone size; those that give it use once, few, many or a size class.

v_gene	abundance	d_gene	len	j_gene	CDR3aa	CDR3nt
TRBV6-5	.	.	15	TRBJ1-5	CASGSGKIKGQPQHF	TGTGCCAGCGGTTCCGGGAAGATCAAGGGCCAGCCCCAGCATTTT
TRBV7-8	.	.	14	TRBJ1-5	CASSLLPRPGPQHF	TGTGCCAGCAGCTTACTTCCCCGCCCGGGGCCCCAGCATTTT
TRBV7-3	.	.	16	TRBJ2-3	CASSLWAGDTTDTQYF	TGTGCCAGCAGCTTATGGGCAGGGGACACCACAGATACGCAGTATTTT
TRBV6-6	.	TRBD2	18	TRBJ2-3	CASSQTSGSSIVTDTQYF	TGTGCCAGCAGTCAGACTAGCGGGTCATCGATTGTCACAGATACGCAGTATTTT
TRBV4-1	.	.	17	TRBJ1-3	CASSADPAHYSGNTIYF	TGCGCCAGCAGCGCGGACCCAGCCCACTACTCTGGAAACACCATATATTTT
TRBV18	.	.	14	TRBJ1-4	CASSPPGLGEKLFF	TGTGCCAGCTCACCACCTGGGCTGGGTGAAAAACTGTTTTTT
TRBV30	.	.	13	TRBJ1-2	CAWSLGPYYGYTF	TGTGCCTGGAGCCTCGGGCCATACTATGGCTACACCTTC
TRBV29-1	.	.	15	TRBJ2-1	CSVTPGGAGVYEQFF	TGCAGCGTTACCCCAGGAGGGGCAGGGGTGTATGAGCAGTTCTTC
TRBV11-1	.	TRBD1	13	TRBJ1-1	CASSFPDRVGAFF	TGTGCCAGCAGCTTTCCGGACAGGGTGGGAGCTTTCTTT
TRBV4-1	.	.	16	TRBJ1-6	CASSQGRVRGLRPLHF	TGCGCCAGCAGCCAAGGTAGAGTACGGGGATTGCGACCCCTCCACTTT
TRBV28	.	.	14	TRBJ2-1	CASSFRSVYNEQFF	TGTGCCAGCAGTTTCCGGTCTGTCTACAATGAGCAGTTCTTC
TRBV6-6	.	.	15	TRBJ1-3	CASANPAGSGNTIYF	TGTGCCAGCGCCAACCCTGCCGGTTCGGGAAACACCATATATTTT
TRBV5-1	.	TRBD1	14	TRBJ1-2	CASRPGQGLSGYTF	TGCGCCAGCAGACCGGGACAGGGATTAAGCGGCTACACCTTC
TRBV5-1	.	TRBD2	15	TRBJ2-5	CASSYGLADQETQYF	TGCGCCAGCAGCTACGGACTAGCGGATCAAGAGACCCAGTACTTC
TRBV20-1	.	.	10	TRBJ1-1	CSAREGEAFF	TGCAGTGCTAGAGAAGGAGAAGCTTTCTTT
TRBV2	.	.	16	TRBJ1-6	CASRVDGSSYNSPLHF	TGTGCCAGCAGGGTGGACGGAAGCTCCTATAATTCACCCCTCCACTTT
TRBV5-6	.	TRBD1	15	TRBJ1-2	CASSLERRTGRGYTF	TGTGCCAGCAGCTTGGAAAGACGGACAGGGAGGGGGTACACCTTC
TRBV3-1/TRBV3-2	.	.	14	TRBJ1-1	CASSQYLTNTEAFF	TGTGCCAGCAGCCAGTATCTGACGAACACTGAAGCTTTCTTT
TRBV9	.	TRBD1	16	TRBJ2-7	CASSVDGTGVQGEQYF	TGTGCCAGCAGCGTGGATGGGACAGGGGTCCAGGGCGAGCAGTACTTC
TRBV18	.	TRBD1	15	TRBJ2-5	CASSPPGQGQETQYF	TGTGCCAGCTCACCACCGGGACAGGGTCAAGAGACCCAGTACTTC
TRBV5-6	.	TRBD1	16	TRBJ2-7	CASSSQQGPTTYEQYF	TGTGCCAGCAGCTCACAACAGGGGCCTACCACCTACGAGCAGTACTTC
TRBV27	.	TRBD1	19	TRBJ1-4	CASSINSQGGRGTNEKLFF	TGTGCCAGCAGCATAAATAGTCAGGGGGGTCGGGGCACTAATGAAAAACTGTTTTTT
TRBV7-7	.	.	15	TRBJ2-5	CASRPGESLWETQYF	TGTGCCAGCAGACCTGGAGAATCCCTGTGGGAGACCCAGTACTTC
TRBV5-4	.	TRBD1	17	TRBJ1-1	CASSLALLGTGGTEAFF	TGTGCCAGCAGCTTGGCCCTACTCGGGACAGGGGGAACTGAAGCTTTCTTT
TRBV5-4	.	TRBD1	14	TRBJ1-4	CASTLQGAGEKLFF	TGTGCCAGCACCTTACAGGGGGCAGGGGAAAAACTGTTTTTT
TRBV11-2	.	.	15	TRBJ1-4	CASSSIDSINEKLFF	TGTGCCAGCAGCTCGATCGACAGCATCAATGAAAAACTGTTTTTT
TRBV9	.	.	14	TRBJ1-1	CASSVGPENTEAFF	TGTGCCAGCAGCGTAGGTCCGGAGAACACTGAAGCTTTCTTT
TRBV21-1	once	.	16	TRBJ2-7	CASSKSGACEGYEQYF	TGTGCCAGCAGCAAATCAGGGGCTTGTGAGGGCTACGAGCAGTACTTC
TRBV7-2	.	.	14	TRBJ1-4	CASSLAGFNEKLFF	TGTGCCAGCAGCTTAGCGGGATTTAATGAAAAACTGTTTTTT